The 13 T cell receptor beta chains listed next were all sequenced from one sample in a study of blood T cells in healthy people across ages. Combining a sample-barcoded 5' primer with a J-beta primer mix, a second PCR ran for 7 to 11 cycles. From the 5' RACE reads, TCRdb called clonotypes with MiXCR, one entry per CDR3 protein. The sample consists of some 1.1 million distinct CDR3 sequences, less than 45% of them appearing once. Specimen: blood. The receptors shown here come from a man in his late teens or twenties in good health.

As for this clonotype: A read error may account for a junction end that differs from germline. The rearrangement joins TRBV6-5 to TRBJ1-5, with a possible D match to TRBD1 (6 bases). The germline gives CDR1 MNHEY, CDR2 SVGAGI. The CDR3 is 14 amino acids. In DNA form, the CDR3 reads TGTGTCAGCAGAAACCGGGACAACAATCAGCCCCAGCATTTT. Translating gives CVSRNRDNNQPQHF.

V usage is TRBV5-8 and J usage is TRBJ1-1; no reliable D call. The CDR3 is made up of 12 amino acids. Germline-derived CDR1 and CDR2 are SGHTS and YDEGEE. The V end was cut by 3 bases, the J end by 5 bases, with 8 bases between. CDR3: CASSYPRTEAFF. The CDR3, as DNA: TGTGCCAGCAGCTACCCTCGGACTGAAGCTTTCTTT.

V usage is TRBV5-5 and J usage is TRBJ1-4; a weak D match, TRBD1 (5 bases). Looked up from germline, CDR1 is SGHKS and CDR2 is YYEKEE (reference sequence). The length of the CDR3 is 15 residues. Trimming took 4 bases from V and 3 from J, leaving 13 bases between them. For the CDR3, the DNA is TGTGCCAGCAGCCGACCCCAGGGTGCTAATGAAAAACTGTTTTTT. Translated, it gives CASSRPQGANEKLFF.

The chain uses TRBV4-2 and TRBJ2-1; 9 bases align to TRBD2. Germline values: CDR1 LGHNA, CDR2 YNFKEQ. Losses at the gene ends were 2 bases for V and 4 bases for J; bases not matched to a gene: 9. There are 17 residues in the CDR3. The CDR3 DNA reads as TGTGCCAGCAGCCAATCGTCTAGCGGGGACCTTTACAATGAGCAGTTCTTC. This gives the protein CASSQSSSGDLYNEQFF.

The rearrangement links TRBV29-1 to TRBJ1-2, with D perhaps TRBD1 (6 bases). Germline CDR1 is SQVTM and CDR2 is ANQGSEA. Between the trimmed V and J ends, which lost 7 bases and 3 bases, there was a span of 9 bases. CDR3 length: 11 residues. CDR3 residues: CSGEGDYGYTF. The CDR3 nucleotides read TGCAGCGGTGAGGGGGACTATGGCTACACCTTC.

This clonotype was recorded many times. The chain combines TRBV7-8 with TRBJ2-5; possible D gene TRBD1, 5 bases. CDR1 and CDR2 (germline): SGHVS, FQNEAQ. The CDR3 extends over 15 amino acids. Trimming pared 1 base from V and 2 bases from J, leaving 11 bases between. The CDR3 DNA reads TGTGCCAGCAGCTTAGTTCAAGACAGACAAGAGACCCAGTACTTC. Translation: CASSLVQDRQETQYF.

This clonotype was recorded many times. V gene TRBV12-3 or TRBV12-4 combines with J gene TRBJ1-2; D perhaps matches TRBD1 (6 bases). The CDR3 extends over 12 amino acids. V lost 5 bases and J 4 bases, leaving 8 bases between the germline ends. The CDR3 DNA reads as TGTGCCAGCAGTGAGGACAGCTATGGCTACACCTTC. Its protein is CASSEDSYGYTF.

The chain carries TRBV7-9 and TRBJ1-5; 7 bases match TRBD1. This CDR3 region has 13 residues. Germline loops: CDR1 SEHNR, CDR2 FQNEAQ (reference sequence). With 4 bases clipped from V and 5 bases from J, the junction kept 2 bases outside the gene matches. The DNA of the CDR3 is TGTGCCAGCAGCTGGGACAGATATCAGCCCCAGCATTTT. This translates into CASSWDRYQPQHF.

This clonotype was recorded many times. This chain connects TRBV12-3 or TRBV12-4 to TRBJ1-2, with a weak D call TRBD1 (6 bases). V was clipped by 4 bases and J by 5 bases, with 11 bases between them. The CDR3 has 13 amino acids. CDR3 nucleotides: TGTGCCAGCAGTTGGGGGACATCTTATGGCTACACCTTC. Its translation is CASSWGTSYGYTF.

The CDR3 reads CASSEFSGGSTDTQYF. For the CDR3, the DNA is TGTGCCAGCAGTGAATTTAGCGGGGGGAGCACAGATACGCAGTATTTT. The rearrangement links TRBV25-1 to TRBJ2-3, with TRBD2 matching over 10 bases. The germline V gene encodes CDR1 MGHDK and CDR2 SYGVNS. The V segment lost 1 base and the J segment 0 bases; nucleotides outside the gene matches: 1. The CDR3 runs 16 residues. The variable domain in full, with the rest retrieved from reference TRBV25-1 and TRBJ2-3, is EADIYQTPRYLVIGTGKKITLECSQTMGHDKMYWYQQDPGMELHLIHYSYGVNSTEKGDLSSESTVSRIRTEHFPLTLESARPSHTSQYLCASSEFSGGSTDTQYFGPGTRLTVL.

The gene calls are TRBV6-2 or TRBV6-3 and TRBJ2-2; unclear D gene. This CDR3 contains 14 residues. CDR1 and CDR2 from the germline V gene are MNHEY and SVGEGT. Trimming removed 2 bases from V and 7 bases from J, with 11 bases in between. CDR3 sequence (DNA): TGTGCCAGCAGTTACGCGCAGTTTATCGGGGAGCTGTTTTTT. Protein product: CASSYAQFIGELFF.

CDR3 sequence: CASSLAVTTDTQYF. CDR3 coding DNA: TGTGCCAGCAGCTTGGCCGTGACGACAGATACGCAGTATTTT. The genes are TRBV12-3 or TRBV12-4 and TRBJ2-3; no reliable D call. This CDR3 region has 14 residues. The V gene lost 6 bases and the J gene lost 3 bases, with 13 bases spanning the gap.

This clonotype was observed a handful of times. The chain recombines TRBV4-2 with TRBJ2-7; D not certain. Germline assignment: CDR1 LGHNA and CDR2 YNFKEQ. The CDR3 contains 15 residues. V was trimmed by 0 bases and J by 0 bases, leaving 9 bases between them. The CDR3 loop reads CASSQEFGSSYEQYF. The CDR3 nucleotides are TGTGCCAGCAGCCAAGAATTCGGAAGCTCCTACGAGCAGTACTTC.